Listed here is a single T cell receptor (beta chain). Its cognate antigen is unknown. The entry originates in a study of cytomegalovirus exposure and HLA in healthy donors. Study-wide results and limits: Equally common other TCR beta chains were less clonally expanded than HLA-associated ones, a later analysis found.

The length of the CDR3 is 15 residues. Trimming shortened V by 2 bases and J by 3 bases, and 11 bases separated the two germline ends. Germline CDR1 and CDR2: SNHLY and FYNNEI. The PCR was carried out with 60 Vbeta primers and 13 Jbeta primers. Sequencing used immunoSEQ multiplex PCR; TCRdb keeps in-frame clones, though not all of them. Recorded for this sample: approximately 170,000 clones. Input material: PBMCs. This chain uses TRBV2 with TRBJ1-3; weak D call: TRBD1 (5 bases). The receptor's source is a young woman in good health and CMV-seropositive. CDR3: CASSESTGVGNTIYF. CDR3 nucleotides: TGTGCCAGCAGTGAATCCACAGGCGTTGGAAACACCATATATTTT. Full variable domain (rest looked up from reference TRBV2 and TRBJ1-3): EPEVTQTPSHQVTQMGQEVILRCVPISNHLYFYWYRQILGQKVEFLVSFYNNEISEKSEIFDDQFSVERPDGSNFTLKIRSTKLEDSAMYFCASSESTGVGNTIYFGEGSWLTVV.